The 14 T cell receptor beta chains in this list originate from one sample, sequenced in a study of cytomegalovirus exposure and HLA in healthy donors. PCR primers comprised 60 Vbeta and 13 Jbeta primers. Sequencing was performed with immunoSEQ multiplex PCR; in TCRdb, only in-frame clones are kept and a portion is missing. The sample comprises 150,000 to 200,000 clones, roughly 80% of which are singletons, and 8.5% rests with the top ten. The specimen was PBMCs. Receptors originate from a male donor in good health and CMV-seropositive.

The V call is TRBV11-2, the J call TRBJ2-3; weak D call: TRBD2 (6 bases). The germline CDR1 and CDR2 sequences are SGHAT and FQNNGV. The CDR3 contains 13 residues. V was clipped by 5 bases and J by 10 bases, with 16 bases between them. Here the CDR3 reads CASSTSSERAQYF. In nucleotides, the CDR3 is TGTGCCAGCAGCACCTCTAGCGAGAGAGCGCAGTATTTT.

The chain couples TRBV30 to TRBJ2-7; a possible D gene is TRBD2 (5 bases). Germline CDR1 reads GTSNPN; CDR2 reads SVGIG (reference sequence). This CDR3 has 13 amino acids. V was cut by 2 bases and J by 4 bases, with 12 bases left in between. CDR3 in DNA: TGTGCCTGGAGTCGCCCGGGGTATTACGAGCAGTACTTC. Its translation is CAWSRPGYYEQYF.

The rearrangement joins TRBV18 to TRBJ2-7; tentative D call: TRBD1 (5 bases). V gave up 0 bases and J gave up 3 bases, with 12 bases separating them. CDR1 KGHSH and CDR2 LQKENI come from the germline V gene. This CDR3 has 15 residues. The CDR3 sequence: CASSPPSAGIYEQYF. The DNA for the CDR3 is TGTGCCAGCTCACCACCCAGCGCAGGGATCTACGAGCAGTACTTC.

This clone was seen a few times. The chain has TRBV10-3 and TRBJ2-5; 8 bases fit TRBD1. The CDR3 is made up of 14 amino acids. Germline lookup yields CDR1 ENHRY and CDR2 SYGVKD. J gave up 1 base and V 4 bases, and 2 bases lay outside the gene matches. DNA of the CDR3: TGTGCCATCAGTGTCGGACAGGGCCAAGAGACCCAGTACTTC. As protein: CAISVGQGQETQYF.

In this sample, this clone turned up a few times. This sequence joins TRBV28 and TRBJ2-5; D is uncertain. Germline V lookup: CDR1 MDHEN, CDR2 SYDVKM. Trimming stripped 2 bases from V and 2 bases from J, with 6 bases between. This CDR3 spans 13 amino acids. The CDR3 DNA is TGTGCCAGCAGTTTAGTAGCACAAGAGACCCAGTACTTC. Its protein is CASSLVAQETQYF.

The rearrangement joins TRBV5-1 to TRBJ2-6; a possible D gene is TRBD2 (5 bases). This CDR3 is 17 amino acids long. Trimming took off 1 base at V and 0 bases at J, with 11 bases between the two ends. Per germline, CDR1 SGHRS and CDR2 YFSETQ. The CDR3 loop is CASSLYNSGSGANVLTF. The CDR3 DNA reads as TGCGCCAGCAGCTTGTACAACAGCGGCTCTGGGGCCAACGTCCTGACTTTC. Supplemented by reference TRBV5-1 and TRBJ2-6, the full variable domain reads KAGVTQTPRYLIKTRGQQVTLSCSPISGHRSVSWYQQTPGQGLQFLFEYFSETQRNKGNFPGRFSGRQFSNSRSEMNVSTLELGDSALYLCASSLYNSGSGANVLTFGAGSRLTVL.

CDR3 bases: TGTGCCAGCAGTTTGGGCAGGGGGACTAGGGCTTTCTTT. Translating it yields CASSLGRGTRAFF. The gene calls are TRBV27 and TRBJ1-1; 7 bases agree with TRBD1. Germline lookup yields CDR1 MNHEY and CDR2 SMNVEV (reference sequence). CDR3 length: 13 residues. The trim removed 3 bases at V and 11 bases at J, leaving 9 bases unmatched.

The chain has TRBV15 and TRBJ1-2, with 7 nucleotides matching TRBD1. The J segment lost 6 bases and the V segment lost 0 bases, leaving 4 bases of the junction unmatched. The V gene's germline CDR1 is LNHNV and CDR2 YYDKDF (reference sequence). This CDR3 is 14 amino acids long. CDR3 region: CATSRDPTGDGYTF. The CDR3 DNA reads as TGTGCCACCAGCAGAGACCCAACAGGGGATGGCTACACCTTC.

The J gene is TRBJ1-1, the V gene TRBV10-3, with D unresolved. Germline assignment: CDR1 ENHRY and CDR2 SYGVKD. V dropped 7 bases and J dropped 5 bases, with 11 bases sitting between them. The CDR3 has 12 amino acids. The CDR3 sequence: CAIKEVGTEAFF. CDR3 bases: TGTGCCATCAAGGAGGTGGGGACTGAAGCTTTCTTT.

The V call is TRBV5-1, the J call TRBJ2-5, with D unresolved. The V and J ends lost 0 bases and 5 bases respectively, with 8 bases between them. In germline, CDR1 is SGHRS, CDR2 YFSETQ. This CDR3 comprises 13 residues. The CDR3 DNA sequence: TGCGCCAGCAGCTTGGTGCTGAGGGAGACCCAGTACTTC. Translating gives CASSLVLRETQYF.

CDR3 residues: CASSVGVQGLPFQETQYF. CDR3 coding DNA: TGTGCCAGCAGCGTAGGGGTCCAGGGTTTGCCCTTTCAAGAGACCCAGTACTTC. This chain joins TRBV9 and TRBJ2-5; perhaps TRBD1 as D (5 bases). This CDR3 is 18 amino acids long. Germline loops: CDR1 SGDLS, CDR2 YYNGEE. The V gene lost 0 bases and the J gene lost 2 bases, with 20 bases spanning the gap. The complete variable domain, with remaining parts taken from reference TRBV9 and TRBJ2-5, reads DSGVTQTPKHLITATGQRVTLRCSPRSGDLSVYWYQQSLDQGLQFLIQYYNGEERAKGNILERFSAQQFPDLHSELNLSSLELGDSALYFCASSVGVQGLPFQETQYFGPGTRLLVL.

This clone appeared a single time. This CDR3 is CASSRTASTNEKLFF. For the CDR3, the DNA is TGTGCCAGCAGCCGGACAGCCTCAACTAATGAAAAACTGTTTTTT. V usage is TRBV7-2 and J usage is TRBJ1-4; D possibly corresponds to TRBD1 (6 bases). CDR1 SGHTA and CDR2 FQGNSA come from the germline V gene. The CDR3 has 15 amino acids. V was trimmed by 5 bases and J by 0 bases, leaving 10 bases between them.

CDR3 region: CASSQGETVSYGYTF. The CDR3 DNA reads as TGCGCCAGCAGCCAAGGCGAGACAGTGTCCTATGGCTACACCTTC. This sequence joins TRBV4-1 and TRBJ1-2; D possibly corresponds to TRBD1 (5 bases). The germline V gene encodes CDR1 MGHRA and CDR2 YSYEKL. The CDR3 runs to 15 residues. The germline V and J ends were trimmed by 1 base and 4 bases, with 13 bases remaining between them.

The chain joins TRBV9 to TRBJ2-7; TRBD1 might be the D (7 bases). Trimming pared 0 bases from V and 6 bases from J, leaving 16 bases between. There are 15 residues in the CDR3. Germline CDR1 reads SGDLS; CDR2 reads YYNGEE. The CDR3 DNA follows: TGTGCCAGCAGCGTAGGAGGGGGCGCGGGAATCGAGCAGTACTTC. It translates to CASSVGGGAGIEQYF.